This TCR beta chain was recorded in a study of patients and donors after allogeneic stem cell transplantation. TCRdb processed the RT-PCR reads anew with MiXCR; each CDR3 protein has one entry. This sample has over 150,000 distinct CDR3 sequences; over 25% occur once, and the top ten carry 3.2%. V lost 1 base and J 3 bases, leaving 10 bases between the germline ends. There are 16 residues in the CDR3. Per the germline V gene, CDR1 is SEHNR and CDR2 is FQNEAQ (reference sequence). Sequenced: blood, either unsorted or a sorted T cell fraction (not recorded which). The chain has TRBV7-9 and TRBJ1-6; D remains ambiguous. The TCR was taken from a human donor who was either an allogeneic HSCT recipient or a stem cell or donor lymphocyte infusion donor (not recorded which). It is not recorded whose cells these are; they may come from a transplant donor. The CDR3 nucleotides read TGTGCCAGCAGCTTAGGACTGAGGAACTATAATTCACCCCTCCACTTT. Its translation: CASSLGLRNYNSPLHF.